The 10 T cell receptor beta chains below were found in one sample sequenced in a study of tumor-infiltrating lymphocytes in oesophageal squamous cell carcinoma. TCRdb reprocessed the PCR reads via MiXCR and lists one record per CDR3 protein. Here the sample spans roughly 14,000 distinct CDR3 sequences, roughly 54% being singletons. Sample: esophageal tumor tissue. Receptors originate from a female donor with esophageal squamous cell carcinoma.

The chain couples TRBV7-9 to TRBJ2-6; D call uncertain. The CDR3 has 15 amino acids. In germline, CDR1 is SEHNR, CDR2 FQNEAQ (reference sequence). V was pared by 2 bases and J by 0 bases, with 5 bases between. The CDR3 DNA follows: TGTGCCAGCAGCTTACACAGCTCTGGGGCCAACGTCCTGACTTTC. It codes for CASSLHSSGANVLTF. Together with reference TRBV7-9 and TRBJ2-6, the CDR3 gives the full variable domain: DTGVSQNPRHKITKRGQNVTFRCDPISEHNRLYWYRQTLGQGPEFLTYFQNEAQLEKSRLLSDRFSAERPKGSFSTLEIQRTEQGDSAMYLCASSLHSSGANVLTFGAGSRLTVL.

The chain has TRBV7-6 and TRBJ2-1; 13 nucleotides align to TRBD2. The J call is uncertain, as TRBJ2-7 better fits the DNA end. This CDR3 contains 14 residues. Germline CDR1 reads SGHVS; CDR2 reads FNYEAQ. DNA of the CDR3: TGTGCCAGCAGCACGACTAGCGGGGGGTACGAGCAGTACTTC. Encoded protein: CASSTTSGGYEQYF.

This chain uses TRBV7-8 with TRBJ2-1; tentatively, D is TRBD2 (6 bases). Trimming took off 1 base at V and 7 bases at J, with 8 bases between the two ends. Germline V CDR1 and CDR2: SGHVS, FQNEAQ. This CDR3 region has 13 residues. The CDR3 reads CASSLVRGNEQFF. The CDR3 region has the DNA TGTGCCAGCAGCTTAGTTCGGGGGAATGAGCAGTTCTTC.

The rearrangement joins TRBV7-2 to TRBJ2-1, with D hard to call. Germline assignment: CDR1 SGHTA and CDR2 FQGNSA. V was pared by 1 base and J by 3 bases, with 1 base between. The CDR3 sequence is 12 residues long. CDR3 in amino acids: CASSLVYNEQFF. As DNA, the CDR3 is TGTGCCAGCAGCTTAGTCTACAATGAGCAGTTCTTC.

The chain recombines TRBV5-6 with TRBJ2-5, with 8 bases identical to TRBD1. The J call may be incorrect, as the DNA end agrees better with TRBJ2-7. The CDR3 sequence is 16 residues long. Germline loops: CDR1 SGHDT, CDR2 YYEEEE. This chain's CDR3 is CASSSIHGTGSYEQYF. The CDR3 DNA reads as TGTGCCAGCAGCTCCATTCACGGGACAGGATCCTACGAGCAGTACTTC.

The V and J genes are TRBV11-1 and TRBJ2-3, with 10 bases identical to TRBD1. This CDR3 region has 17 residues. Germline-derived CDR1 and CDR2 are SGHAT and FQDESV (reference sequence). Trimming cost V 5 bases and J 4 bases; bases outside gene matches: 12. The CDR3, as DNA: TGTGCCAGCAGCGCAGTATGGGACAGGGGTTTCGCAGATACGCAGTATTTT. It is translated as CASSAVWDRGFADTQYF. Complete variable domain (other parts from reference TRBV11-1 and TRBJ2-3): EAEVAQSPRYKITEKSQAVAFWCDPISGHATLYWYRQILGQGPELLVQFQDESVVDDSQLPKDRFSAERLKGVDSTLKIQPAELGDSAMYLCASSAVWDRGFADTQYFGPGTRLTVL.

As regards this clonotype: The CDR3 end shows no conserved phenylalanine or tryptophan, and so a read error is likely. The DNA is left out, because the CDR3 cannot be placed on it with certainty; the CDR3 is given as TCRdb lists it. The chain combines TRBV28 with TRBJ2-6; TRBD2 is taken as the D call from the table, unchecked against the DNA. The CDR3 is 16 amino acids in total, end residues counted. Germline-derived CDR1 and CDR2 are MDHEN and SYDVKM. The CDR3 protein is CASSLEAGIYEQYFGA.

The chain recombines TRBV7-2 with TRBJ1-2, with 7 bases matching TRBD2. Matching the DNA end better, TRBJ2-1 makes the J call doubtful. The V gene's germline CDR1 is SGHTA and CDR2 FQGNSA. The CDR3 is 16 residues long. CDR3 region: CASSPLAASGYNEQFF. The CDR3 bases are TGTGCCAGCAGCCCCCTAGCGGCTAGCGGATACAATGAGCAGTTCTTC.

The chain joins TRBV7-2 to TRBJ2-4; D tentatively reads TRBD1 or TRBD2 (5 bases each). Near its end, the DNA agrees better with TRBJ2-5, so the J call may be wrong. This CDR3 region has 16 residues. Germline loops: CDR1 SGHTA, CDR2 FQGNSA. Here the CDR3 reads CASSPTLFRGRETQYF. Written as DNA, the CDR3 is TGTGCCAGCAGCCCCACCCTTTTCCGGGGACGAGAGACCCAGTACTTC.

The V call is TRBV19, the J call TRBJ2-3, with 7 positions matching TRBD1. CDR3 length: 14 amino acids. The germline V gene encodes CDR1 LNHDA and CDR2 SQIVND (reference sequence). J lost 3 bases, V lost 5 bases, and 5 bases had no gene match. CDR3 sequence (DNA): TGTGCCAGTAGTGGACAGGCTACTACAGATACGCAGTATTTT. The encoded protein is CASSGQATTDTQYF.